This entry features one T cell receptor (beta chain) sequence. Its antigen remains unknown. This sample is drawn from a study of T-cell memory formation after mild COVID-19. Study-level information: The two donors had largely donor-specific TCR clusters. Study results and limitations: Some clones that responded turned up in pre-infection memory, which suggests that cross-reactive memory joined in.

TCRdb recomputed calls from the 5' RACE reads with MiXCR, one row per CDR3 protein. Among tens of thousands of distinct CDR3 sequences listed, roughly 16% were seen once. V shed 4 bases and J 7 bases; nucleotides not matched to a gene: 2. CDR3 length: 12 amino acids. The germline V gene has CDR1 LGHNA and CDR2 YSLEER. What was sequenced was PBMCs or a T cell subset sorted from them (not recorded which). The genes are TRBV4-3 and TRBJ2-3; the match to TRBD1 covers 7 bases. The sequence derives from a man aged 18 to 35 who had mild COVID-19 (a few samples of this study predate the infection). Cell type and time point are not known. DNA of the CDR3: TGCGCCAGCAGCCCAGGGGGTCATACGCAGTATTTT. Encoded protein: CASSPGGHTQYF.